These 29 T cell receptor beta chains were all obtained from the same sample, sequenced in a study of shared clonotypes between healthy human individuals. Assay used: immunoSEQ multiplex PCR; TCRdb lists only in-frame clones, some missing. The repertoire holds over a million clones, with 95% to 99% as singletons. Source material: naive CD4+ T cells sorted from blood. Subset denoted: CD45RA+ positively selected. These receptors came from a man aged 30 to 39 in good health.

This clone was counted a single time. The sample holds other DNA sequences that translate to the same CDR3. This CDR3 is CASSPRSYNEQFF. DNA of the CDR3: TGTGCCAGCAGCCCCCGATCCTACAATGAGCAGTTCTTC. V usage is TRBV9 and J usage is TRBJ2-1, with unresolved D. Between the trimmed V and J ends, which lost 4 bases and 1 base, there was a span of 6 bases. Germline-derived CDR1 and CDR2 are SGDLS and YYNGEE. The CDR3 sequence is 13 residues long.

The CDR3 DNA is TGCGCCAGCAGCCTTCTGGGACTAGCGACAGAGACCCAGTACTTC. Translation: CASSLLGLATETQYF. V usage is TRBV4-1 and J usage is TRBJ2-5; TRBD2 agrees at 10 bases. After removal of 4 bases from V and 4 bases from J, the junction contained 6 bases not matched to a gene. CDR3 length equals 15 residues. CDR1 is MGHRA and CDR2 is YSYEKL in the germline V gene.

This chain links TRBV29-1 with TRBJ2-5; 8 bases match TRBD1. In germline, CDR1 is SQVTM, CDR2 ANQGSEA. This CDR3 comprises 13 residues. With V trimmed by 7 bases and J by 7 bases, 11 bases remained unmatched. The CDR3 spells CSADHRDRLTQYF. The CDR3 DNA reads TGCAGCGCCGACCACAGGGACAGGCTGACCCAGTACTTC.

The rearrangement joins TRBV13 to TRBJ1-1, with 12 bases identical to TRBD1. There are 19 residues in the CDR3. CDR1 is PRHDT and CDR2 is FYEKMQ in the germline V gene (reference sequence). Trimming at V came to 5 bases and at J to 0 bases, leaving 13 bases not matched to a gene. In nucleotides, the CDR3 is TGTGCCAGCAGCGAAGGGACAGGGGGCGTTTCAGGGGTGAACACTGAAGCTTTCTTT. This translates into CASSEGTGGVSGVNTEAFF. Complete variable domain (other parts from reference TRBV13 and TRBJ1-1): AAGVIQSPRHLIKEKRETATLKCYPIPRHDTVYWYQQGPGQDPQFLISFYEKMQSDKGSIPDRFSAQQFSDYHSELNMSSLELGDSALYFCASSEGTGGVSGVNTEAFFGQGTRLTVV.

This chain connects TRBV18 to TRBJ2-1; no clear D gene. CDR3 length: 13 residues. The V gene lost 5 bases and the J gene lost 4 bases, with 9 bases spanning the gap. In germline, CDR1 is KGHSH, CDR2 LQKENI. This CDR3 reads CASSSYKYNEQFF. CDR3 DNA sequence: TGTGCCAGCTCATCGTACAAGTACAATGAGCAGTTCTTC.

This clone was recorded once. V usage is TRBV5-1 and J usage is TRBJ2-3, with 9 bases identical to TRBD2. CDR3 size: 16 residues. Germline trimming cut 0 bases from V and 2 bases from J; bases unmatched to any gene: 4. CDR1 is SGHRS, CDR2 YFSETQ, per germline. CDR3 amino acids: CASSLVTSGHTDTQYF. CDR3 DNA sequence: TGCGCCAGCAGCTTGGTGACTAGCGGACACACAGATACGCAGTATTTT.

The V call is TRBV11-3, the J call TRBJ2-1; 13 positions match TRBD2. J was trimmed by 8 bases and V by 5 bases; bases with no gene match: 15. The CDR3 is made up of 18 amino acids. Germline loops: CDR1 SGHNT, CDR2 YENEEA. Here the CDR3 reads CASSRGLAGEGGGDEQFF. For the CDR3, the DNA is TGTGCCAGCAGCCGAGGACTAGCGGGAGAGGGGGGAGGGGATGAGCAGTTCTTC.

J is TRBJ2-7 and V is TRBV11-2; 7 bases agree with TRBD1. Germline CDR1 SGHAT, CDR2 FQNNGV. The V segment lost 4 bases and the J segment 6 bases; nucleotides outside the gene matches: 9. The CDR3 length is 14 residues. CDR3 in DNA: TGTGCCAGCAGCTCACCAATGCACAGGGGCGAGCAGTACTTC. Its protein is CASSSPMHRGEQYF.

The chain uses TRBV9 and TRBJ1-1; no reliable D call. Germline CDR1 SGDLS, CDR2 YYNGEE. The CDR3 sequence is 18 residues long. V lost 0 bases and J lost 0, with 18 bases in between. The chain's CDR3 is CASSVARGEPLLNTEAFF. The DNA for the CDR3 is TGTGCCAGCAGCGTAGCTCGAGGAGAACCTCTCCTGAACACTGAAGCTTTCTTT. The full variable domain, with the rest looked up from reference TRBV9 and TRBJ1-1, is DSGVTQTPKHLITATGQRVTLRCSPRSGDLSVYWYQQSLDQGLQFLIQYYNGEERAKGNILERFSAQQFPDLHSELNLSSLELGDSALYFCASSVARGEPLLNTEAFFGQGTRLTVV.

CDR3 region: CASSVSRAGGLETQYF. The DNA of the CDR3 is TGTGCCAGCAGCGTCTCCAGGGCCGGGGGCTTAGAGACCCAGTACTTC. The gene calls are TRBV7-2 and TRBJ2-5; possibly TRBD1 or TRBD2 for D (6 bases each). This CDR3 spans 16 amino acids. Germline V CDR1 and CDR2: SGHTA, FQGNSA. With 5 bases removed from V and 4 bases from J, the gap between germline ends came to 20 bases.

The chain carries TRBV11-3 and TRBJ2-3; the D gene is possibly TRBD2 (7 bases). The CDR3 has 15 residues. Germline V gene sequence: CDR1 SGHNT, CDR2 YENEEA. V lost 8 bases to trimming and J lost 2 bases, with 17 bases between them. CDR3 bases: TGTGCCAGCTCCCGAGGGGGGGCCGTCACAGATACGCAGTATTTT. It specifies CASSRGGAVTDTQYF.

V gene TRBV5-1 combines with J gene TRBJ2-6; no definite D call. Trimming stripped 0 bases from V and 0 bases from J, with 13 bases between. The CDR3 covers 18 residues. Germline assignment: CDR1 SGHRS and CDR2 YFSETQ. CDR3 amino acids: CASSLGAVRNSGANVLTF. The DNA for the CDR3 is TGCGCCAGCAGCTTGGGGGCAGTTCGGAACTCTGGGGCCAACGTCCTGACTTTC. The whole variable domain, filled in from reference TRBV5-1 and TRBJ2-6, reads KAGVTQTPRYLIKTRGQQVTLSCSPISGHRSVSWYQQTPGQGLQFLFEYFSETQRNKGNFPGRFSGRQFSNSRSEMNVSTLELGDSALYLCASSLGAVRNSGANVLTFGAGSRLTVL.

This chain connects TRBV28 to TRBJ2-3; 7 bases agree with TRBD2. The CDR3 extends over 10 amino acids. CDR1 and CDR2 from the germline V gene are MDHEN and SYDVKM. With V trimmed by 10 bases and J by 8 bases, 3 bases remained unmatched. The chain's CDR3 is CATAGVTQYF. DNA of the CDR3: TGTGCCACCGCGGGGGTTACGCAGTATTTT.

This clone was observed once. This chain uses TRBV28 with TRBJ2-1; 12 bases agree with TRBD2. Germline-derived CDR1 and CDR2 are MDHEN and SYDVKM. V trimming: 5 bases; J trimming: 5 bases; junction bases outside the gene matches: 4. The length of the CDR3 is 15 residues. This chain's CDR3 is CASSRTSGADNEQFF. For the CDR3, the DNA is TGTGCCAGCAGTCGGACTAGCGGGGCCGACAATGAGCAGTTCTTC.

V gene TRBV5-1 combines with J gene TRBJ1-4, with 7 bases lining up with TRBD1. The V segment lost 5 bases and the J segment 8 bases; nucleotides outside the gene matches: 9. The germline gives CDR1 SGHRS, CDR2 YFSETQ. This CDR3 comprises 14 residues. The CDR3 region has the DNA TGCGCCAGCAGAACGACAGGGAGTGAAGAAAAACTGTTTTTT. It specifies CASRTTGSEEKLFF.

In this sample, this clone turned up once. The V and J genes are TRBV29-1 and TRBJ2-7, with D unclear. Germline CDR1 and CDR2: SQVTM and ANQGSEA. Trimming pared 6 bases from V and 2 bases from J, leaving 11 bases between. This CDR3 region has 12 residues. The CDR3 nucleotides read TGCAGCGTCGAGATCCCGCCCTACGAGCAGTACTTC. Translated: CSVEIPPYEQYF.

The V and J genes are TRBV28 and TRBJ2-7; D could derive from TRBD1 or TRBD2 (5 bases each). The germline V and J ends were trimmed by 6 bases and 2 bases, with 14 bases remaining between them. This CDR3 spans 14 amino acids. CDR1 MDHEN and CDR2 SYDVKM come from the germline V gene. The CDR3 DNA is TGTGCCAGCAGACCCGGGACCCGCGCCTACGAGCAGTACTTC. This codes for CASRPGTRAYEQYF. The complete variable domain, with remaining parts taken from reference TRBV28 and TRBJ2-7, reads DVKVTQSSRYLVKRTGEKVFLECVQDMDHENMFWYRQDPGLGLRLIYFSYDVKMKEKGDIPEGYSVSREKKERFSLILESASTNQTSMYLCASRPGTRAYEQYFGPGTRLTVT.

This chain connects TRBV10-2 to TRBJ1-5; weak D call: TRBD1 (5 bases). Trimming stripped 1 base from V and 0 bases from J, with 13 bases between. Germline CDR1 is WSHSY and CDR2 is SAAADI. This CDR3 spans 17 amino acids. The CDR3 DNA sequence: TGCGCCAGCAGTGAGTTGAGGGGCGGAAATAGCAATCAGCCCCAGCATTTT. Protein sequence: CASSELRGGNSNQPQHF.

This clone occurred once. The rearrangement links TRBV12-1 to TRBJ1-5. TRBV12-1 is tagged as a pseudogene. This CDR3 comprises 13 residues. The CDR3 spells CASNGDSNQPQHF. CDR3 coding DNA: TGTGCCAGCAACGGAGATAGCAATCAGCCCCAGCATTTT.

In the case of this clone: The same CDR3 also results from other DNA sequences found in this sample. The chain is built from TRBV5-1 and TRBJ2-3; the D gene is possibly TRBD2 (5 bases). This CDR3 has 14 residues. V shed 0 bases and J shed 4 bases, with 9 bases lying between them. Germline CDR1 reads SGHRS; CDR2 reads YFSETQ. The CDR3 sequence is CASSLGGRADTQYF. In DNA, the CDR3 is TGCGCCAGCAGCTTGGGTGGGAGAGCAGATACGCAGTATTTT.

CDR3 amino acids: CASSARRDYNEQFF. The CDR3 DNA reads TGTGCCAGCAGCGCACGTAGGGACTACAATGAGCAGTTCTTC. The chain uses TRBV9 and TRBJ2-1; D is ambiguous. The CDR3 sequence is 14 residues long. CDR1 SGDLS and CDR2 YYNGEE come from the germline V gene. V was trimmed by 3 bases and J by 3 bases, leaving 10 bases between them.

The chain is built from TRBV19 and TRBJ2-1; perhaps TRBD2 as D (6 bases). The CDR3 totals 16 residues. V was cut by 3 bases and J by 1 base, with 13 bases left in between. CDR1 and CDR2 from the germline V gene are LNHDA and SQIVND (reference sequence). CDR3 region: CASSILTSPSYNEQFF. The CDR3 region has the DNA TGTGCCAGTAGTATCCTAACTAGCCCTTCCTACAATGAGCAGTTCTTC.

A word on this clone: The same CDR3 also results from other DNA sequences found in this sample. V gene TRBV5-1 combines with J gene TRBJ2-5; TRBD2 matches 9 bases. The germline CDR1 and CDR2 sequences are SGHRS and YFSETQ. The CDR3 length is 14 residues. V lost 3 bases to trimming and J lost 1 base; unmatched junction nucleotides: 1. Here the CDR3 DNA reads TGCGCCAGCAGCTCGACTAGCGGCCAAGAGACCCAGTACTTC. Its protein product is CASSSTSGQETQYF. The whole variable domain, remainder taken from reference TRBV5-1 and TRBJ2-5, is KAGVTQTPRYLIKTRGQQVTLSCSPISGHRSVSWYQQTPGQGLQFLFEYFSETQRNKGNFPGRFSGRQFSNSRSEMNVSTLELGDSALYLCASSSTSGQETQYFGPGTRLLVL.

DNA of the CDR3: TGTGCCAGCAGATCTGGACAGGGGGCGCCGGGTGGCTACACCTTC. As protein: CASRSGQGAPGGYTF. This chain uses TRBV5-4 with TRBJ1-2, with 11 bases lining up with TRBD1. Germline-derived CDR1 and CDR2 are SGHNT and YYREEE (reference sequence). The CDR3 extends over 15 amino acids. J lost 7 bases, V lost 5 bases, and 10 bases had no gene match.

For the CDR3, the DNA is TGTGCCAGCAGCAAAACCCCCTCGCTGTACTTC. This gives the protein CASSKTPSLYF. The gene calls are TRBV21-1 and TRBJ2-7. TRBV21-1 is assigned pseudogene status. The CDR3 totals 11 residues.

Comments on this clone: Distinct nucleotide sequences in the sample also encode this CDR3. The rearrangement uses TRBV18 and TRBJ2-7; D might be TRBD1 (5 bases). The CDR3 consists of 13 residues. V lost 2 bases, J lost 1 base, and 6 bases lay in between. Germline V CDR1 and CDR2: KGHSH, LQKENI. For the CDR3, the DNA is TGTGCCAGCTCACCAGGGGCGTCCTACGAGCAGTACTTC. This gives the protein CASSPGASYEQYF.

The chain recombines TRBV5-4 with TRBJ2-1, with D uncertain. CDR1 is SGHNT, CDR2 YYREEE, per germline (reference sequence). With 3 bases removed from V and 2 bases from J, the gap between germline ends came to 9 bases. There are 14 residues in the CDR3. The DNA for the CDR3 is TGTGCCAGCAGCTCCCAGTCCGCCTACAATGAGCAGTTCTTC. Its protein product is CASSSQSAYNEQFF.

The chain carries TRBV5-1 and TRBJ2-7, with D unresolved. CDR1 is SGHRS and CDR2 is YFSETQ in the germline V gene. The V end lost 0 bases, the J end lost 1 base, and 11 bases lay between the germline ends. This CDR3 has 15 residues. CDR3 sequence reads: CASSLGGSQSYEQYF. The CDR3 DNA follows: TGCGCCAGCAGCTTGGGTGGCAGCCAATCCTACGAGCAGTACTTC.

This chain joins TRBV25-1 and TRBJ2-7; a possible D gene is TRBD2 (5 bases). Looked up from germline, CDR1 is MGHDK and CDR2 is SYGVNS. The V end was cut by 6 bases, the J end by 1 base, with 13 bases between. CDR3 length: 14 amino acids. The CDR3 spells CASRDRGSSYEQYF. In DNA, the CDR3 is TGTGCCAGCAGAGATCGGGGATCGTCCTACGAGCAGTACTTC.